Sequencing of this TCR beta chain was carried out in a study of T cell repertoires in cytomegalovirus infection. Study observations and caveats: CMV-specific HLA-C-restricted TCR beta clonotypes dominated the ex vivo response.

TCRdb reprocessed the reads with MiXCR, giving one entry per CDR3 protein. The sample lists some 57,000 distinct CDR3 sequences; around 34% were seen once. V was trimmed by 6 bases and J by 0 bases, leaving 15 bases between them. CDR1 and CDR2 from the germline V gene are DFQATT and SNEGSKA (reference sequence). This CDR3 region has 15 residues. As regards this clonotype: Its matching antigen is unknown.

The receptor's source is a human donor in good health (CMV status not recorded). Some clones in this sample may be carry-over from other donors' samples. V and J are TRBV20-1 and TRBJ2-1; D remains unclear. Sequencing was performed on PBMCs, sequenced either directly or after in vitro stimulation (not recorded which). CDR3 DNA: TGCAGTGCAATAACAGTGCAAAGCTCCTACAATGAGCAGTTCTTC. This translates into CSAITVQSSYNEQFF.